The T cell receptor beta chain described here comes from a study of blood T cell repertoires in COVID-19. Whole-study context: Nucleic acid was either cDNA or gDNA, and it came from T cells, B-cell-depleted T cells, or PBMCs.

The CDR3 spans 13 residues. Trimming shortened V by 6 bases and J by 1 base, and 9 bases separated the two germline ends. Germline V gives CDR1 SNHLY, CDR2 FYNNEI. This clone was found once. The assay was immunoSEQ multiplex PCR, and TCRdb's table has in-frame clones only and misses some. The profile shows 140,000 or so clones, around 76% of them singletons. Sequenced sample: peripheral blood. The chain carries TRBV2 and TRBJ1-1; D is perhaps TRBD1 (5 bases). This TCR came from a man in his sixties with acute or convalescent COVID-19. The CDR3 protein is CASSVGQNTEAFF. The CDR3 coding sequence is TGTGCCAGCAGCGTCGGACAGAACACTGAAGCTTTCTTT.